Following are 32 T cell receptor beta chains from one sample sequenced in a study of T cell repertoires in cytomegalovirus infection. MiXCR, run by TCRdb on the reads, gives a single entry per CDR3 protein. Seen here are more than 350,000 distinct CDR3 sequences, approximately 32% observed once, and the top ten hold roughly 13%. Sequenced material: PBMCs. The source is a human donor in good health (CMV status not recorded). Some clones in this sample may be carry-over from other donors' samples.

V gene TRBV12-3 or TRBV12-4 combines with J gene TRBJ2-3, with no clear D. This CDR3 is built from 15 residues. V was trimmed by 2 bases and J by 2 bases, leaving 11 bases between them. The CDR3 coding sequence is TGTGCCAGCAGTTTATCCTCTCTCAACACAGATACGCAGTATTTT. Translating it yields CASSLSSLNTDTQYF.

The V call is TRBV3-1, the J call TRBJ1-1; no definite D call. The CDR3 loop spans 13 amino acids. V was pared by 2 bases and J by 1 base, with 5 bases between. CDR1 LGHDT and CDR2 YNNKEL come from the germline V gene (reference sequence). The CDR3 here is CASSQIQNTEAFF. The CDR3 nucleotides read TGTGCCAGCAGCCAAATACAGAACACTGAAGCTTTCTTT. The entire variable domain, with the rest obtained from reference TRBV3-1 and TRBJ1-1, is as follows: DTAVSQTPKYLVTQMGNDKSIKCEQNLGHDTMYWYKQDSKKFLKIMFSYNNKELIINETVPNRFSPKSPDKAHLNLHINSLELGDSAVYFCASSQIQNTEAFFGQGTRLTVV.

The J gene is TRBJ1-2, the V gene TRBV19, with a possible D match to TRBD1 (6 bases). The CDR3 length is 12 residues. Trimming pared 11 bases from V and 5 bases from J, leaving 15 bases between. The germline V gene encodes CDR1 LNHDA and CDR2 SQIVND (reference sequence). Here the CDR3 DNA reads TGTGCCGCCGGCAGGACAGTTTATGGCTACACCTTC. This encodes CAAGRTVYGYTF. Full variable domain (outside the CDR3, taken from reference TRBV19 and TRBJ1-2): DGGITQSPKYLFRKEGQNVTLSCEQNLNHDAMYWYRQDPGQGLRLIYYSQIVNDFQKGDIAEGYSVSREKKESFPLTVTSAQKNPTAFYLCAAGRTVYGYTFGSGTRLTVV.

This clonotype has only one observation. Since a much larger clone is just one base distant, this may be a read error. Because the CDR3 is missing its conserved closing phenylalanine or tryptophan, this is likely a read error. The J gene is TRBJ1-5, the V gene TRBV7-2; D is uncertain. V dropped 6 bases and J dropped 1 base, with 7 bases sitting between them. This CDR3 is built from 13 residues. The germline CDR1 and CDR2 sequences are SGHTA and FQGNSA. The CDR3 sequence: CASSRRSNQPQHS. The CDR3 bases are TGTGCCAGCAGTCGCAGGAGCAATCAGCCCCAGCATTCT.

V and J are TRBV27 and TRBJ1-6, with TRBD1 matching over 7 bases. This CDR3 region has 16 residues. Germline V gene lookup returns CDR1 MNHEY and CDR2 SMNVEV (reference sequence). Losses at the gene ends were 3 bases for V and 10 bases for J; bases not matched to a gene: 12. The DNA for the CDR3 is TGTGCCAGCAGTTTCCACAGGGGCATCGATGGATCACCCCTCCACTTT. Protein sequence: CASSFHRGIDGSPLHF.

The chain employs TRBV2 and TRBJ2-1; D unclear. The length of the CDR3 is 12 residues. Germline-derived CDR1 and CDR2 are SNHLY and FYNNEI. V lost 2 bases and J 7 bases, leaving 6 bases between the germline ends. CDR3 in DNA: TGTGCCAGCAGTGAAACGGAGAATGAGCAGTTCTTC. The encoded protein is CASSETENEQFF.

The J gene is TRBJ2-7, the V gene TRBV12-3 or TRBV12-4, with TRBD1 matching over 9 bases. The CDR3 runs to 16 residues. Germline trimming cut 4 bases from V and 3 bases from J; bases unmatched to any gene: 10. The DNA for the CDR3 is TGTGCCAGCAGTTCGCTATTCGGGACAGGGAACTACGAGCAGTACTTC. It specifies CASSSLFGTGNYEQYF.

The CDR3 DNA reads TGTGCCAGCAGCTTACGCGGGGGGGAGACAGATACGCAGTATTTT. It encodes CASSLRGGETDTQYF. V usage is TRBV7-9 and J usage is TRBJ2-3, with 9 bases that match TRBD2. Germline-derived CDR1 and CDR2 are SEHNR and FQNEAQ (reference sequence). The CDR3 is made up of 15 amino acids. Trimming took 2 bases from V and 3 from J; bases not matched to a gene: 3.

This clonotype occurred a few times. The V call is TRBV7-3, the J call TRBJ2-7, with D possibly TRBD1 on 5 matching bases. The CDR3 is made up of 13 amino acids. V was pared by 4 bases and J by 0 bases, with 7 bases between. Germline lookup yields CDR1 SGHTA and CDR2 FQGTGA. Written as DNA, the CDR3 is TGTGCCAGCAGCTCAGGGTTCTCCTACGAGCAGTACTTC. Protein sequence: CASSSGFSYEQYF.

This clonotype was counted ten times or more. The chain links TRBV7-6 to TRBJ1-1; TRBD1 agrees at 9 bases. Germline CDR1 reads SGHVS; CDR2 reads FNYEAQ. The trim removed 5 bases at V and 4 bases at J, leaving 8 bases unmatched. This CDR3 spans 15 amino acids. The CDR3 DNA reads as TGTGCCAGCAGCCCCCCCGGGACAGGGACCACTGAAGCTTTCTTT. This sequence encodes CASSPPGTGTTEAFF.

This clonotype appeared many times. The chain joins TRBV7-2 to TRBJ1-2; no definite D call. This CDR3 region has 14 residues. Trimming cost V 1 base and J 4 bases, with 10 bases left between them. Germline V lookup: CDR1 SGHTA, CDR2 FQGNSA. In DNA, the CDR3 is TGTGCCAGCAGCTTAGGCGGCAACATCTATGGCTACACCTTC. Protein sequence: CASSLGGNIYGYTF.

This chain links TRBV5-5 with TRBJ2-7; no clear D. V was clipped by 0 bases and J by 2 bases, with 12 bases between them. This CDR3 spans 15 amino acids. Germline CDR1 and CDR2: SGHKS and YYEKEE (reference sequence). Written as DNA, the CDR3 is TGTGCCAGCAGCTTGGCCAGTCAGAAAGCCTACGAGCAGTACTTC. It encodes CASSLASQKAYEQYF.

The chain uses TRBV4-1 and TRBJ1-6; 7 bases fit TRBD1. There are 16 residues in the CDR3. CDR1 is MGHRA, CDR2 YSYEKL, per germline. V gave up 1 base and J gave up 10 bases; unmatched junction bases: 10. The CDR3 DNA follows: TGCGCCAGCAGCCAAGGACAGGGTGAAGGACGGTCACCCCTCCACTTT. Translated, it gives CASSQGQGEGRSPLHF.

The CDR3: CASSLERQGGTGELFF. CDR3 sequence (DNA): TGTGCCAGCAGCTTGGAAAGACAGGGTGGCACCGGGGAGCTGTTTTTT. The V gene is TRBV5-5, the J gene TRBJ2-2; 7 bases map to TRBD1. The CDR3 loop spans 16 amino acids. With 0 bases clipped from V and 4 bases from J, the junction kept 6 bases outside the gene matches. Germline V CDR1 and CDR2: SGHKS, YYEKEE (reference sequence).

This clonotype appeared a few times. The rearrangement joins TRBV7-9 to TRBJ1-5; 7 nucleotides agree with TRBD1. J lost 1 base, V lost 1 base, and 16 bases had no gene match. Looked up from germline, CDR1 is SEHNR and CDR2 is FQNEAQ (reference sequence). This CDR3 contains 20 residues. The chain's CDR3 is CASSLEAPLSGTVSNQPQHF. CDR3 sequence (DNA): TGTGCCAGCAGCTTAGAAGCCCCGCTGTCCGGGACAGTGAGCAATCAGCCCCAGCATTTT. The whole variable domain, filled in from reference TRBV7-9 and TRBJ1-5, reads DTGVSQNPRHKITKRGQNVTFRCDPISEHNRLYWYRQTLGQGPEFLTYFQNEAQLEKSRLLSDRFSAERPKGSFSTLEIQRTEQGDSAMYLCASSLEAPLSGTVSNQPQHFGDGTRLSIL.

This clonotype was detected a few times. V and J are TRBV29-1 and TRBJ1-2, with D possibly matching TRBD1 (5 bases). The CDR3 runs 14 residues. Germline V CDR1 and CDR2: SQVTM, ANQGSEA. Trimming left V 3 bases short and J 3 bases short, with 14 bases between. The DNA for the CDR3 is TGCAGCGTTGACCATCACGACAGCTACTATGGCTACACCTTC. Amino acids: CSVDHHDSYYGYTF.

This clonotype occurred a few times. The CDR3 loop is CASSQAGNGYTF. The CDR3 nucleotides read TGTGCCAGCAGCCAAGCGGGGAACGGCTACACCTTC. V gene TRBV14 combines with J gene TRBJ1-2; the D is unclear. Germline V lookup: CDR1 SGHDN, CDR2 FVKESK. Trimming left V 1 base short and J 8 bases short, with 8 bases between. The CDR3 spans 12 residues.

This clonotype has at least ten counts. DNA of the CDR3: TGTGCCAGCAGCTTAGTTCGAGGGGGGCCAAAAGATACGCAGTATTTT. Translating it yields CASSLVRGGPKDTQYF. The chain couples TRBV7-6 to TRBJ2-3, with D perhaps matching TRBD1 or TRBD2 (6 bases each). The CDR3 is 16 residues long. V was cut by 1 base and J by 5 bases, with 16 bases left in between. Germline CDR1 reads SGHVS; CDR2 reads FNYEAQ.

J is TRBJ1-5 and V is TRBV6-2 or TRBV6-3; D is undetermined. V lost 8 bases to trimming and J lost 3 bases, with 11 bases between them. CDR3 size: 13 residues. In germline, CDR1 is MNHEY, CDR2 SVGEGT. The CDR3 DNA is TGTGCCAGCGCAGACGGCCTCAATCAGCCCCAGCATTTT. Translating it yields CASADGLNQPQHF.

This clonotype was recorded a few times. The chain links TRBV6-2 or TRBV6-3 to TRBJ1-1; D call uncertain. Trimming took 4 bases from V and 4 from J, leaving 16 bases between them. The germline CDR1 and CDR2 sequences are MNHEY and SVGEGT. This CDR3 comprises 15 residues. CDR3 sequence: CASSSLYQASTEAFF. CDR3 DNA: TGTGCCAGCAGTTCCCTATACCAGGCGAGCACTGAAGCTTTCTTT.

The rearrangement links TRBV7-8 to TRBJ2-3; 8 bases are a match to TRBD1. This CDR3 contains 17 residues. V was clipped by 5 bases and J by 0 bases; unmatched bases: 10. CDR1 is SGHVS, CDR2 FQNEAQ, per germline. CDR3 DNA sequence: TGTGCCAGCAGCCAATTGGGACAGGATTATAGCACAGATACGCAGTATTTT. This encodes CASSQLGQDYSTDTQYF.

This clonotype was counted a few times. The rearrangement joins TRBV20-1 to TRBJ2-1; TRBD2 is a possible D gene (6 bases). With 3 bases removed from V and 6 bases from J, the gap between germline ends came to 18 bases. The CDR3 totals 15 residues. Germline loops: CDR1 DFQATT, CDR2 SNEGSKA (reference sequence). CDR3 sequence (DNA): TGCAGTGCTAGCATGCCGGGACTCCGACGCAATGAGCAGTTCTTC. Protein product: CSASMPGLRRNEQFF.

There are a few counts of this clonotype. The chain combines TRBV27 with TRBJ2-7; a possible D gene is TRBD1 (5 bases). V was trimmed by 0 bases and J by 0 bases, leaving 6 bases between them. Germline-derived CDR1 and CDR2 are MNHEY and SMNVEV (reference sequence). The CDR3 loop spans 14 amino acids. The CDR3 bases are TGTGCCAGCAGTTTATCGACAGACTCCTACGAGCAGTACTTC. This translates into CASSLSTDSYEQYF.

This clonotype was picked up many times. The CDR3 sequence is CASSLGYQPQHF. The CDR3 nucleotides read TGTGCCAGCAGCTTAGGGTATCAGCCCCAGCATTTT. The chain uses TRBV7-2 and TRBJ1-5; D is unresolved. The CDR3 has 12 residues. Germline CDR1 is SGHTA and CDR2 is FQGNSA. V was pared by 1 base and J by 5 bases, with 3 bases between.

This clonotype was counted ten times or more. This chain joins TRBV10-3 and TRBJ1-6; no definite D call. V lost 2 bases, J lost 7 bases, and 12 bases lay in between. CDR1 ENHRY and CDR2 SYGVKD come from the germline V gene. The CDR3 has 15 amino acids. CDR3 DNA sequence: TGTGCCATCAGTGAGAAACCAGGAACGAATTCACCCCTCCACTTT. Amino acids: CAISEKPGTNSPLHF.

The chain couples TRBV24-1 to TRBJ1-2; 7 positions match TRBD1. The trim removed 5 bases at V and 4 bases at J, leaving 3 bases unmatched. The CDR3 length is 13 residues. Germline CDR1 is KGHDR and CDR2 is SFDVKD. CDR3 sequence reads: CATSGGDSYGYTF. The DNA of the CDR3 is TGTGCCACCAGTGGCGGGGACAGCTATGGCTACACCTTC.

The rearrangement uses TRBV23-1 and TRBJ2-1; no clear D. TRBV23-1 is known as an ORF, though its function is uncertain. The V gene lost 8 bases and the J gene lost 1 base, with 15 bases spanning the gap. The CDR3 is made up of 15 amino acids. CDR3 bases: TGCGCCAGCTGCGGCGACATTTTATCCTACAATGAGCAGTTCTTC. Translating gives CASCGDILSYNEQFF.

This clonotype was seen a few times. The CDR3 sequence is CASSLEWGEAFF. CDR3 in DNA: TGTGCCAGCAGTTTAGAATGGGGTGAAGCTTTCTTT. The V gene is TRBV12-3 or TRBV12-4, the J gene TRBJ1-1; no clear D. Trimming took 1 base from V and 7 from J, leaving 7 bases between them. The CDR3 is 12 residues long.

This clonotype was recorded at least ten times. The chain recombines TRBV12-3 or TRBV12-4 with TRBJ1-2; D is perhaps TRBD1 (5 bases). V was clipped by 5 bases and J by 6 bases, with 10 bases between them. The CDR3 runs to 12 residues. The CDR3 coding sequence is TGTGCCAGCAGTCCCGGGACTGATGGCTACACCTTC. Its translation: CASSPGTDGYTF.

This rearrangement joins TRBV6-1 to TRBJ2-1; possible D gene TRBD2, 7 bases. The CDR3 covers 16 residues. With 1 base removed from V and 9 bases from J, the gap between germline ends came to 19 bases. The V gene's germline CDR1 is MNHNS and CDR2 SASEGT. CDR3 DNA sequence: TGTGCCAGCAGTGAAGAAGTGGGGGGGGGGGCCCTTGAGCAGTTCTTC. Amino acids: CASSEEVGGGALEQFF.

The chain couples TRBV6-6 to TRBJ1-4; possible D gene TRBD1, 5 bases. Germline V gives CDR1 MNHNY, CDR2 SVGAGI (reference sequence). The CDR3 runs 16 residues. Trimming cost V 0 bases and J 8 bases, with 16 bases left between them. CDR3 sequence (DNA): TGTGCCAGCAGTTACTCGACCGGGGGGGAGGGAGAAAAACTGTTTTTT. Translation: CASSYSTGGEGEKLFF.

This chain joins TRBV28 and TRBJ1-6; 7 bases agree with TRBD1. The J segment lost 10 bases and the V segment lost 7 bases, leaving 10 bases of the junction unmatched. CDR3 length: 14 residues. Germline CDR1 reads MDHEN; CDR2 reads SYDVKM. The CDR3 coding sequence is TGTGCCAGCACCTATACAGGGGTAGGGTCACCCCTCCACTTT. This codes for CASTYTGVGSPLHF.